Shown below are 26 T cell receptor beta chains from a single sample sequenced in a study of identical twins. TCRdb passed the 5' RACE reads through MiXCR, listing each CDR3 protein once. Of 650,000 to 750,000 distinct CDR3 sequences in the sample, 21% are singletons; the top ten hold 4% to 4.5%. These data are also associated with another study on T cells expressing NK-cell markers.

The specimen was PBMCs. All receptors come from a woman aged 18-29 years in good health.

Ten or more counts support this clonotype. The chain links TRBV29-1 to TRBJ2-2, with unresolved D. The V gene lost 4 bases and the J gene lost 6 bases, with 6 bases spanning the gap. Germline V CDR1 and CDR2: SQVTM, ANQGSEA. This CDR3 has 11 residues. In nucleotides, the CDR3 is TGCAGCGTTGTCGAGGCCGGGGAGCTGTTTTTT. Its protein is CSVVEAGELFF.

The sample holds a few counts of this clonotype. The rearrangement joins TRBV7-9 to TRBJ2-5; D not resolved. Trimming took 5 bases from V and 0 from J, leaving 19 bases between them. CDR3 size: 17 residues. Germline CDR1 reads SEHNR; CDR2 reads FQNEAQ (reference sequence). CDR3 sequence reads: CASSPKLWVGYQETQYF. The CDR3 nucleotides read TGTGCCAGCAGCCCCAAGCTGTGGGTAGGGTACCAAGAGACCCAGTACTTC.

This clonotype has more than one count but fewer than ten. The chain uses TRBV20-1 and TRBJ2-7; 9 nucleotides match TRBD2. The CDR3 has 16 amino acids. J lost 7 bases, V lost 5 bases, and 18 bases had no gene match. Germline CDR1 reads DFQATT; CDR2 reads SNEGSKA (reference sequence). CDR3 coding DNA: TGCAGTGCTGAAAAAACAATAGCGGGAGCTGTGGGTGAGCAGTACTTC. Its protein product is CSAEKTIAGAVGEQYF.

CDR3 in DNA: TGTGCCAGCAGCCAACCCGGGACAGCTAGCTCCTACGAGCAGTACTTC. This translates into CASSQPGTASSYEQYF. This sequence joins TRBV14 and TRBJ2-7, with 7 nucleotides matching TRBD1. Looked up from germline, CDR1 is SGHDN and CDR2 is FVKESK. Trimming removed 2 bases from V and 0 bases from J; junction bases left unmatched: 7. The CDR3 has 16 amino acids.

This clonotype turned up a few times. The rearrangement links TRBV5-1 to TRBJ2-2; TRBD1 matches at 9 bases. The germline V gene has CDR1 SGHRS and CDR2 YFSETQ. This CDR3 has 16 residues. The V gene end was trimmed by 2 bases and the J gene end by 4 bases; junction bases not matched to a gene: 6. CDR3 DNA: TGCGCCAGCAGCTTCCGGGACAGGGCCCTCACCGGGGAGCTGTTTTTT. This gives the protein CASSFRDRALTGELFF.

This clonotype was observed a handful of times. The CDR3 protein is CSVDTANTGELFF. The DNA for the CDR3 is TGCAGCGTTGATACAGCGAACACCGGGGAGCTGTTTTTT. The gene calls are TRBV29-1 and TRBJ2-2; the D is unclear. The germline CDR1 and CDR2 sequences are SQVTM and ANQGSEA. V was pared by 3 bases and J by 0 bases, with 5 bases between. The CDR3 runs to 13 residues.

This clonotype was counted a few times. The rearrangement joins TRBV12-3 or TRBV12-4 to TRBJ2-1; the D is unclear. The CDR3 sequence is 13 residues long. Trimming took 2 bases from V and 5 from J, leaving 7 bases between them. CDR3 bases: TGTGCCAGCAGTTTAAATCGAAACAATGAGCAGTTCTTC. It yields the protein CASSLNRNNEQFF.

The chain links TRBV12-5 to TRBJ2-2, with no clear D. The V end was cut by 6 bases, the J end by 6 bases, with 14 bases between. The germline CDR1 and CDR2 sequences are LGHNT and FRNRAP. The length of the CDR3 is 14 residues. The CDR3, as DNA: TGTGCTAGTGGCTACTCCCTAATGGCCGGGGAGCTGTTTTTT. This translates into CASGYSLMAGELFF.

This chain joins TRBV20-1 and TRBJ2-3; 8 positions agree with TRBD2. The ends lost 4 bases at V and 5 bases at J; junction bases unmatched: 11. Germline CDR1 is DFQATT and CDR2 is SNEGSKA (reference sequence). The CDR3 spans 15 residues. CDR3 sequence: CSATSAGAYGDTQYF. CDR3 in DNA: TGCAGTGCTACCTCAGCGGGAGCGTACGGAGATACGCAGTATTTT.

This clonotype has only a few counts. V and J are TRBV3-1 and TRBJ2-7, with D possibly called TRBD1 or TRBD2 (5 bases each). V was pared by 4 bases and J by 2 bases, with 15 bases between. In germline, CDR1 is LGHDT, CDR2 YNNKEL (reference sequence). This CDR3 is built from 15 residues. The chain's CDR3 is CASSLGTVDPYEQYF. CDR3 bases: TGTGCCAGCAGCCTCGGGACCGTAGATCCCTACGAGCAGTACTTC.

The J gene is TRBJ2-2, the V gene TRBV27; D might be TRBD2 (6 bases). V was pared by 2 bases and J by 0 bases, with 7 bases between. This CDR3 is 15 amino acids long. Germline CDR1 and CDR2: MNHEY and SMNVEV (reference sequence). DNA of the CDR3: TGTGCCAGCAGTTTACGGGGGACGAACACCGGGGAGCTGTTTTTT. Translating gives CASSLRGTNTGELFF.

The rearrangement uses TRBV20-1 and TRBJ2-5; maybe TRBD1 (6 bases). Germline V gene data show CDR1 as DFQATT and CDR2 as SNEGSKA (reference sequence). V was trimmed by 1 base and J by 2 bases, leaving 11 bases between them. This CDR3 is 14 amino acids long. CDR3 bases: TGCAGTGCTAGAGTCAACAGGGTACAAGAGACCCAGTACTTC. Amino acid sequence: CSARVNRVQETQYF.

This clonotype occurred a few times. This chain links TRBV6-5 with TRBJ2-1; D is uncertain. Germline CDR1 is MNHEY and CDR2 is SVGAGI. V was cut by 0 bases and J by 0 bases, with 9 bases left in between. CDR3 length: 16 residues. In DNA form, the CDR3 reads TGTGCCAGCAGTTACTCGAAATGGAGCTCCTACAATGAGCAGTTCTTC. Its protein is CASSYSKWSSYNEQFF.

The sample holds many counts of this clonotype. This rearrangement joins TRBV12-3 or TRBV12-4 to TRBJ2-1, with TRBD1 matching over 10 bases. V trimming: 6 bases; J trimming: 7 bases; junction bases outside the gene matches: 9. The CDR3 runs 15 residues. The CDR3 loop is CASRPPGTGENEQFF. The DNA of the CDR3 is TGTGCCAGCAGGCCCCCCGGGACAGGGGAAAATGAGCAGTTCTTC.

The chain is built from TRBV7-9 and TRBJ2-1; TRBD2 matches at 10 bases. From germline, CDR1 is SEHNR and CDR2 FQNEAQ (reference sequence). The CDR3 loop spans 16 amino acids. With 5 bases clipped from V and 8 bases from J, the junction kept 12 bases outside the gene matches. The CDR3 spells CASSHLPSGRRYEQFF. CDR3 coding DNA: TGTGCCAGCAGCCACCTGCCTAGCGGGAGAAGGTATGAGCAGTTCTTC.

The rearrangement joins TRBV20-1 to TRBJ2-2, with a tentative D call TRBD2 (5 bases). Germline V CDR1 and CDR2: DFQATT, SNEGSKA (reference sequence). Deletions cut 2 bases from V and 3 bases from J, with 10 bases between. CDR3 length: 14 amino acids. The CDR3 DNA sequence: TGCAGTGCTAGATCCCCGAGGGACACCGGGGAGCTGTTTTTT. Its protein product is CSARSPRDTGELFF.

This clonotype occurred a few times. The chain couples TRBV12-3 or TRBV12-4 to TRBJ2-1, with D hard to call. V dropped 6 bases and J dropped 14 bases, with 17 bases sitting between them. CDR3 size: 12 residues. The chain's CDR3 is CASSLLSGPKFF. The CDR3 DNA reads TGTGCCAGCAGCCTCCTTTCTGGACCCAAGTTCTTC.

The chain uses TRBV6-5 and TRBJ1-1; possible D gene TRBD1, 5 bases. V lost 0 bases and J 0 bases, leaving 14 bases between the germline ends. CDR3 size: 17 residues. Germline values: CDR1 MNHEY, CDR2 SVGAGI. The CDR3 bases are TGTGCCAGCAGTTACTCGATAGGGGTCCTACTGAACACTGAAGCTTTCTTT. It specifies CASSYSIGVLLNTEAFF.

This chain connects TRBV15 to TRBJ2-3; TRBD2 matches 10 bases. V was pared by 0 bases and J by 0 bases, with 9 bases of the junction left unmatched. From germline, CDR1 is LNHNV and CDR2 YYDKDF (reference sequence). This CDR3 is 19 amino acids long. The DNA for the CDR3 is TGTGCCACCAGCAGAGATTTAGGGACTAGCGAGCCTAGCACAGATACGCAGTATTTT. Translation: CATSRDLGTSEPSTDTQYF.

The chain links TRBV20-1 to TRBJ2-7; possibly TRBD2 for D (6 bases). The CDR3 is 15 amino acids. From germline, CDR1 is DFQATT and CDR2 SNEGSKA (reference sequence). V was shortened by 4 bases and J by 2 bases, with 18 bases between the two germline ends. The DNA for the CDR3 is TGCAGTGCTAAAACTGGGACTGTGGTGGCCTACGAGCAGTACTTC. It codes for CSAKTGTVVAYEQYF.

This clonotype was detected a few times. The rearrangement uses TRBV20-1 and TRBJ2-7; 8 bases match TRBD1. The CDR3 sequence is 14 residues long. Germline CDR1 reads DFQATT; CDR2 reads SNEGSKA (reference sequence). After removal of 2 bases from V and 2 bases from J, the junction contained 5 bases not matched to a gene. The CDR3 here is CSARRGTGTYEQYF. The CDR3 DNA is TGCAGTGCTAGAAGGGGGACAGGAACCTACGAGCAGTACTTC.

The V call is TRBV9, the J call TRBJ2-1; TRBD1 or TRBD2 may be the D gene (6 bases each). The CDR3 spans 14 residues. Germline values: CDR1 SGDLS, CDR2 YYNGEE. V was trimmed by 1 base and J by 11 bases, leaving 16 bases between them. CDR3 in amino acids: CASSVTGGDGKQFF. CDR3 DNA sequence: TGTGCCAGCAGCGTAACCGGGGGCGATGGCAAGCAGTTCTTC.

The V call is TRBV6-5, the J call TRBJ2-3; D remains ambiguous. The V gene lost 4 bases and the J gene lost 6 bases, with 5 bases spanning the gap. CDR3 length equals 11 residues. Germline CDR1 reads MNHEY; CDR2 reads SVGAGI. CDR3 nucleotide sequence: TGTGCCAGCAGTTCAGACGATACGCAGTATTTT. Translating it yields CASSSDDTQYF.

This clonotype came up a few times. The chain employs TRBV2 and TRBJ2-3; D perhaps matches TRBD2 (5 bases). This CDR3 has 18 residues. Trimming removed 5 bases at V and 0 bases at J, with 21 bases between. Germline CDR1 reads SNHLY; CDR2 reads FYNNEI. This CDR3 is CASSNSRGSHVSTDTQYF. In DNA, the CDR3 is TGTGCCAGCAGTAACTCGCGAGGGTCCCACGTTAGCACAGATACGCAGTATTTT.

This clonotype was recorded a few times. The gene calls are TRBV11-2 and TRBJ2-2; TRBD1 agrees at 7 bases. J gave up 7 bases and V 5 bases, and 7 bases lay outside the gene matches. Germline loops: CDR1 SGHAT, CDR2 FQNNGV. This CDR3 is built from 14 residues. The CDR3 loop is CASSPQQGSGELFF. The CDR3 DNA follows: TGTGCCAGCAGCCCCCAACAGGGGAGCGGGGAGCTGTTTTTT.

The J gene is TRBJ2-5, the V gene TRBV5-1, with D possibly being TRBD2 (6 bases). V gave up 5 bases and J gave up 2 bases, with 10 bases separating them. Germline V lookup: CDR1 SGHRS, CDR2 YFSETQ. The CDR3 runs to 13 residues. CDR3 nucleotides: TGCGCCAGCAGGCTGGGACTTCAAGAGACCCAGTACTTC. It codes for CASRLGLQETQYF.